These 23 T cell receptor beta chains were all obtained from the same sample, sequenced in a study of blood T cells in healthy people across ages. The second PCR ran about 6 to 12 cycles with a sample-barcoded 5' primer and J-beta primers. TCRdb reanalysed the 5' RACE reads using MiXCR and keeps one entry per CDR3 protein. The sample lists over a million distinct CDR3 sequences, around 59% seen once, with 6.5% to 8.5% in the top ten. Sequenced input: blood. These receptor sequences come from a man in his late teens or twenties in good health.

The CDR3 DNA sequence: TGTGCCAGCAGTTACCGGGACGGTATTAATGAAAAACTGTTTTTT. This sequence encodes CASSYRDGINEKLFF. The chain couples TRBV6-5 to TRBJ1-4; tentative D call: TRBD1 (5 bases). CDR1 is MNHEY, CDR2 SVGAGI, per germline. V was trimmed by 2 bases and J by 4 bases, leaving 11 bases between them. The CDR3 consists of 15 residues.

The genes are TRBV10-3 and TRBJ2-3, with 9 bases that match TRBD2. Germline V CDR1 and CDR2: ENHRY, SYGVKD. Trimming removed 0 bases from V and 3 bases from J; junction bases left unmatched: 4. This CDR3 is 16 amino acids long. The CDR3 reads CAISESGGRETDTQYF. The CDR3 coding sequence is TGTGCCATCAGTGAGTCTGGCGGGAGGGAAACAGATACGCAGTATTTT.

This sequence joins TRBV9 and TRBJ1-2, with TRBD1 identical over 7 bases. The CDR3 totals 12 residues. The junction had 4 bases not matched to a gene; V was cut back by 7 bases and J by 4 bases. The germline gives CDR1 SGDLS, CDR2 YYNGEE. The CDR3 bases are TGTGCCAGCGGCCGGGACAGCTATGGCTACACCTTC. This gives the protein CASGRDSYGYTF.

This clonotype has just one count. V is TRBV7-9 and J is TRBJ2-7; D gene uncertain. The germline CDR1 and CDR2 sequences are SEHNR and FQNEAQ (reference sequence). This CDR3 region has 16 residues. Deletions cut 3 bases from V and 0 bases from J, with 15 bases between. The CDR3, as DNA: TGTGCCAGCAGCTTGGTTGGGGATCTGTCCTCCTACGAGCAGTACTTC. This gives the protein CASSLVGDLSSYEQYF.

This clonotype was recorded a few times. The chain joins TRBV29-1 to TRBJ2-7; D perhaps matches TRBD1 (6 bases). The CDR3 spans 13 residues. V was shortened by 6 bases and J by 1 base, with 13 bases between the two germline ends. From germline, CDR1 is SQVTM and CDR2 ANQGSEA. CDR3 in DNA: TGCAGCGTAGATTTCAGGGGTTCCTACGAGCAGTACTTC. It codes for CSVDFRGSYEQYF.

Here the CDR3 DNA reads TGTGCCAGCAGTGAAGACAGCCTCTATAATTCACCCCTCCACTTT. Protein sequence: CASSEDSLYNSPLHF. This rearrangement joins TRBV2 to TRBJ1-6; no clear D. This CDR3 contains 15 residues. V dropped 1 base and J dropped 3 bases, with 7 bases sitting between them. The germline V gene has CDR1 SNHLY and CDR2 FYNNEI.

The chain employs TRBV11-2 and TRBJ1-2; 11 nucleotides match TRBD1. Germline loops: CDR1 SGHAT, CDR2 FQNNGV. The CDR3 contains 16 residues. Trimming removed 4 bases from V and 6 bases from J; junction bases left unmatched: 10. The chain's CDR3 is CASSSLRRTGGDGYTF. DNA for the CDR3: TGTGCCAGCAGCTCCCTCCGTAGGACAGGGGGCGATGGCTACACCTTC.

The rearrangement joins TRBV7-2 to TRBJ2-4; 7 nucleotides line up with TRBD2. Judging by the DNA end, TRBJ2-7 fits better; the J call may be wrong. From germline, CDR1 is SGHTA and CDR2 FQGNSA. This CDR3 spans 15 amino acids. CDR3 in DNA: TGTGCCAGCAGCTTAGGAGCGGGACCAAACTACGAGCAGTACTTC. Protein product: CASSLGAGPNYEQYF.

This clonotype is a singleton in its sample. This chain uses TRBV27 with TRBJ1-1; D gene unclear. The V gene's germline CDR1 is MNHEY and CDR2 SMNVEV (reference sequence). Trimming pared 5 bases from V and 2 bases from J, leaving 9 bases between. The CDR3 sequence is 13 residues long. This CDR3 is CASSTQRNTEAFF. The CDR3 coding sequence is TGTGCCAGCAGTACCCAGAGAAACACTGAAGCTTTCTTT.

The chain joins TRBV4-1 to TRBJ1-2; 7 nucleotides match TRBD1. The germline V gene encodes CDR1 MGHRA and CDR2 YSYEKL. With 3 bases clipped from V and 1 base from J, the junction kept 2 bases outside the gene matches. The CDR3 totals 14 residues. CDR3 sequence: CASSHRQGNYGYTF. DNA of the CDR3: TGCGCCAGCAGCCACAGACAGGGTAACTATGGCTACACCTTC.

This clonotype was recorded only once. The genes are TRBV28 and TRBJ2-3, with D hard to call. The CDR3 runs 14 residues. The germline V gene has CDR1 MDHEN and CDR2 SYDVKM. V dropped 5 bases and J dropped 4 bases, with 13 bases sitting between them. CDR3 DNA sequence: TGTGCCAGCAGTGATCCGTCGGGCCCAGATACGCAGTATTTT. Encoded protein: CASSDPSGPDTQYF.

This chain uses TRBV20-1 with TRBJ2-7; 14 bases map to TRBD2. This CDR3 is 15 amino acids long. Germline values: CDR1 DFQATT, CDR2 SNEGSKA (reference sequence). J lost 3 bases, V lost 6 bases, and 7 bases had no gene match. The CDR3 coding sequence is TGCAGTGCCCCGGGACTAGCGGGAGACGGCTACGAGCAGTACTTC. Encoded protein: CSAPGLAGDGYEQYF.

The sample holds a few counts of this clonotype. The rearrangement links TRBV12-3 or TRBV12-4 to TRBJ2-1; 14 bases agree with TRBD2. This CDR3 contains 17 residues. The V and J ends lost 5 bases and 9 bases, in that order; junction bases with no gene match: 12. The CDR3, as DNA: TGTGCCAGCAGTCTAGGCCGGACTAGCGGGGGGATCGGTGAGCAGTTCTTC. Protein product: CASSLGRTSGGIGEQFF.

The J gene is TRBJ2-1, the V gene TRBV6-2 or TRBV6-3; perhaps TRBD2 as D (6 bases). The germline V and J ends were trimmed by 7 bases and 2 bases, with 15 bases remaining between them. Germline CDR1 is MNHEY and CDR2 is SVGEGT. The CDR3 has 15 residues. CDR3 nucleotide sequence: TGTGCCAGCACCCAGGAGGGTATCCCCTACAATGAGCAGTTCTTC. It encodes CASTQEGIPYNEQFF.

This chain uses TRBV4-1 with TRBJ1-1, with TRBD1 as a possible D gene (5 bases). The germline V gene has CDR1 MGHRA and CDR2 YSYEKL. Between the trimmed V and J ends, which lost 1 base and 5 bases, there was a span of 11 bases. This CDR3 contains 14 residues. The CDR3 DNA reads TGCGCCAGCAGCCAAGCAATTTCAGGGACTGAAGCTTTCTTT. Protein product: CASSQAISGTEAFF.

This chain joins TRBV5-1 and TRBJ2-7, with D possibly matching TRBD2 (6 bases). The germline V and J ends were trimmed by 0 bases and 0 bases, with 10 bases remaining between them. The germline V gene has CDR1 SGHRS and CDR2 YFSETQ. This CDR3 has 15 residues. The CDR3 loop is CASSLGSEGSYEQYF. DNA of the CDR3: TGCGCCAGCAGCTTGGGGTCGGAGGGCTCCTACGAGCAGTACTTC.

This clonotype was detected a few times. The V and J genes are TRBV6-5 and TRBJ2-1; 9 bases match TRBD1. The CDR3 runs 13 residues. The germline CDR1 and CDR2 sequences are MNHEY and SVGAGI. V gave up 6 bases and J gave up 9 bases; unmatched junction bases: 6. This chain's CDR3 is CASSTGTGIEQFF. The CDR3, as DNA: TGTGCCAGCAGCACCGGGACAGGGATTGAGCAGTTCTTC.

A few counts support this clonotype. This chain joins TRBV27 and TRBJ1-1; 9 positions agree with TRBD1. Germline CDR1 is MNHEY and CDR2 is SMNVEV (reference sequence). The junction had 6 bases not matched to a gene; V was cut back by 3 bases and J by 10 bases. CDR3 size: 13 residues. The CDR3 DNA is TGTGCCAGCAGTTTCGGGACAGGGTCAGTAGCTTTCTTT. Translation: CASSFGTGSVAFF.

This rearrangement joins TRBV5-1 to TRBJ1-2; 9 bases are a match to TRBD1. The CDR3 length is 15 residues. Looked up from germline, CDR1 is SGHRS and CDR2 is YFSETQ. V was clipped by 2 bases and J by 6 bases; unmatched bases: 8. CDR3 nucleotide sequence: TGCGCCAGCAGCTTAACGGGACAGGGTTTTGATGGCTACACCTTC. Its protein product is CASSLTGQGFDGYTF.

This clonotype was counted at least ten times. The chain has TRBV12-3 or TRBV12-4 and TRBJ2-5; no clear D. The CDR3 runs 11 residues. Trimming left V 5 bases short and J 4 bases short, with 5 bases between. CDR3 region: CASSGLETQYF. For the CDR3, the DNA is TGTGCCAGCAGTGGGTTAGAGACCCAGTACTTC.

The V call is TRBV10-3, the J call TRBJ2-7; 8 nucleotides agree with TRBD1. Germline CDR1 ENHRY, CDR2 SYGVKD. CDR3 length: 15 amino acids. The V segment lost 2 bases and the J segment 7 bases; nucleotides outside the gene matches: 10. The CDR3: CAISEPKQGVGEQYF. The CDR3 nucleotides are TGTGCCATCAGTGAGCCCAAACAGGGGGTCGGTGAGCAGTACTTC.

The chain has TRBV7-2 and TRBJ2-3; 10 bases are shared with TRBD2. The CDR3 loop spans 16 amino acids. In germline, CDR1 is SGHTA, CDR2 FQGNSA. J was trimmed by 5 bases and V by 5 bases; bases with no gene match: 10. Here the CDR3 DNA reads TGTGCCAGCAGCCCTCGCCTAGCGGGAGCAGTAGATACGCAGTATTTT. It codes for CASSPRLAGAVDTQYF.

V is TRBV5-1 and J is TRBJ2-7; D possibly corresponds to TRBD2 (6 bases). Between the trimmed V and J ends, which lost 4 bases and 8 bases, there was a span of 16 bases. CDR1 is SGHRS and CDR2 is YFSETQ in the germline V gene. CDR3 length: 13 residues. The CDR3 DNA follows: TGCGCCAGCAGCCCCACCCTAGCGATCAAGCAGTACTTC. This sequence encodes CASSPTLAIKQYF.